This T cell receptor beta chain came from a study of Ad26.COV2.S vaccination and SARS-CoV-2 variants. Points from the study as a whole: Vaccine recipients had higher spike-specific TCR breadth than placebo recipients. Reports say spike-specific CD8+ and CD4+ T cell responses covered substantial breadth after vaccination. Vaccine and placebo recipients had similar non-spike TCR breadth. Total T cell responses were possibly underestimated by TCR breadth and depth analyses.

To note about this clone: Its antigen is as yet unknown.

The table came from immunoSEQ multiplex PCR; TCRdb's copy has only in-frame clones and leaves some out. This sample yields around 170,000 clones, of which 87% are seen a single time; around 6.1% belongs to the top ten. Sample: peripheral blood, taken after recovery from COVID-19. This sequence originates from a human donor who had recovered from COVID-19.

CDR3 protein: CASRSSDRGRGQPQHF. CDR3 in DNA: TGTGCCAGTAGGTCCTCGGACAGGGGCCGAGGTCAGCCCCAGCATTTT. V is TRBV19 and J is TRBJ1-5, with 9 bases fitting TRBD1. V dropped 6 bases and J dropped 6; count of bases not matched to a gene: 12. The CDR3 is made up of 16 amino acids. Germline-derived CDR1 and CDR2 are LNHDA and SQIVND (reference sequence).